This T cell receptor beta chain derives from a study of spatial heterogeneity in lung cancer. Study context: Available follow-up PBMC samples, collected a median of about 2 years post-resection, were sequenced. Points from the study as a whole: Ubiquitous expanded tumor TCRs surfaced in blood more at resection than they did at follow-up.

V lost 4 bases and J lost 6; bases outside the gene matches: 0. Germline CDR1 LGHNT, CDR2 FRNRAP. CDR3 length equals 13 residues. Single TCR cDNA molecules each had their own unique molecular identifier. TCRdb re-analysed the 5' RACE reads in MiXCR, keeping a single row per CDR3 protein. Found here are approximately 43,000 distinct CDR3 sequences, 10% of them singletons; the top ten hold 15% to 20%. Relative to its sample, this clonotype is medium-sized. Its specificity is unknown. Time point meaning: blood at routine non-recurrence follow-up after resection. Unsorted whole RNA of tumor, nontumor lung or frozen PBMC was sequenced.

This sequence joins TRBV12-5 and TRBJ1-5, with 10 positions matching TRBD1. This clonotype was obtained from a female donor with early-stage non-small cell lung cancer. Sequencing used PBMCs, obtained at follow-up. This CDR3 reads CASGWDRGQPQHF. The CDR3 bases are TGTGCTAGTGGTTGGGACAGGGGTCAGCCCCAGCATTTT.